This T cell receptor (beta chain) was captured in a study of CD8 T cells in ankylosing spondylitis. General study findings and limits: Matched ankylosing spondylitis synovial fluid reportedly showed significant enrichment of disease-linked clones.

On this clonotype: The antigen is undetermined.

TCRdb recomputed calls from the 5' RACE reads with MiXCR, one row per CDR3 protein. The table includes some 340,000 distinct CDR3 sequences, over 12% detected once. The source material was blood, either unsorted or a sorted T cell fraction (not recorded which). The origin of this receptor is a male donor with ankylosing spondylitis or in good health (not recorded which).

CDR3 coding DNA: TGCGCCAGCAGCTTGGCCCGGTTCGAGGATACGCAGTATTTT. Protein: CASSLARFEDTQYF. The chain has TRBV5-1 and TRBJ2-3, with no clear D. Germline loops: CDR1 SGHRS, CDR2 YFSETQ. The CDR3 runs 14 residues. V was trimmed by 0 bases and J by 6 bases, leaving 11 bases between them.